Listed here are 15 T cell receptor beta chains from one sample, sequenced in a study of naive and memory T cell subsets. Described treatment: skin biopsy from PPD injection site in Mantoux-positive individual. Unsorted total RNA, about 1 to 1000 ng, was DNase treated before reverse transcription. Alpha and beta constant region primers primed reverse transcription for blood and skin samples. TCRdb re-called the UMI-ligation and nested PCR reads through MiXCR, storing one row per CDR3 protein. In the table there are approximately 20,000 distinct CDR3 sequences, less than 9.5% of which are singletons. The input for sequencing was skin, taken from a tuberculin skin test site. The receptors stem from an adult in good health.

The chain couples TRBV12-3 or TRBV12-4 to TRBJ1-5; D remains unclear. The length of the CDR3 is 16 residues. V was shortened by 3 bases and J by 1 base, with 13 bases between the two germline ends. The CDR3 region is CASSFQGPGSNQPQHF. The DNA for the CDR3 is TGTGCCAGCAGTTTTCAAGGGCCGGGGAGCAATCAGCCCCAGCATTTT.

The V and J genes are TRBV2 and TRBJ2-5, with TRBD1 matching 9 bases. This CDR3 is built from 14 residues. The V and J ends lost 11 bases and 3 bases, in that order; junction bases with no gene match: 10. The germline V gene has CDR1 SNHLY and CDR2 FYNNEI. Here the CDR3 reads CAGHRDREKETQYF. For the CDR3, the DNA is TGTGCCGGACACCGGGACAGGGAGAAAGAGACCCAGTACTTC.

This clonotype was counted between two and nine times. The chain uses TRBV4-1 and TRBJ1-2; D gene unclear. This CDR3 spans 16 amino acids. Germline CDR1 reads MGHRA; CDR2 reads YSYEKL. The V end lost 8 bases, the J end lost 3 bases, and 22 bases lay between the germline ends. The CDR3 nucleotides are TGCGCCAGCGGGCCTCTTGAGGGCTTAAGGTACTATGGCTACACCTTC. This codes for CASGPLEGLRYYGYTF.

Regarding this clonotype: This could be a read error, since a much larger clone is one nucleotide away. V is TRBV6-2 or TRBV6-3 and J is TRBJ1-2; no definite D call. The CDR3 runs 15 residues. V was clipped by 6 bases and J by 0 bases, with 14 bases between them. Germline V lookup: CDR1 MNHEY, CDR2 SVGEGT. The CDR3 loop is CASRFRRRANYGYTF. CDR3 DNA sequence: TGTGCCAGCAGATTCCGAAGACGAGCTAACTATGGCTACACCTTC.

In regard to this clonotype: The junction differs from germline at one of its ends, possibly a read error. This rearrangement joins TRBV20-1 to TRBJ2-5; D is uncertain. Germline V gives CDR1 DFQATT, CDR2 SNEGSKA (reference sequence). The CDR3 totals 8 residues. This CDR3 is CSASRSHF. For the CDR3, the DNA is TGCAGTGCCAGCCGGTCCCACTTC.

This clonotype occurred many times. The chain couples TRBV28 to TRBJ1-1; no clear D gene. V lost 2 bases to trimming and J lost 3 bases, with 7 bases between them. Germline lookup yields CDR1 MDHEN and CDR2 SYDVKM. The CDR3 extends over 13 amino acids. This CDR3 reads CASSLPGYTEAFF. In nucleotides, the CDR3 is TGTGCCAGCAGTTTACCTGGGTACACTGAAGCTTTCTTT.

The V and J genes are TRBV19 and TRBJ2-1; D possibly matches TRBD1 or TRBD2 (5 bases each). CDR1 and CDR2 from the germline V gene are LNHDA and SQIVND (reference sequence). CDR3 length equals 14 residues. V dropped 7 bases and J dropped 5 bases, with 15 bases sitting between them. CDR3: CASNHGTVNNEQFF. The CDR3, as DNA: TGTGCCAGTAATCACGGGACGGTTAACAATGAGCAGTTCTTC.

This chain connects TRBV15 to TRBJ2-7, with D perhaps being TRBD1 or TRBD2 (5 bases each). In germline, CDR1 is LNHNV, CDR2 YYDKDF (reference sequence). The CDR3 extends over 14 amino acids. Trimming pared 3 bases from V and 3 bases from J, leaving 12 bases between. The CDR3 nucleotides read TGTGCCACCAGCAGTTGGGACGGAAACTACGAGCAGTACTTC. The encoded protein is CATSSWDGNYEQYF.

This clonotype occurred a few times. Relative to the germline gene, one junction end is altered; a read error may explain this. The CDR3 coding sequence is TGTGCCAGCAGCATGACAGGGTATGGCGACACCTTC. Amino acids: CASSMTGYGDTF. J is TRBJ1-2 and V is TRBV7-2, with 7 bases lining up with TRBD1. This CDR3 has 12 amino acids. CDR1 is SGHTA, CDR2 FQGNSA, per germline.

By sample fraction, this clonotype is medium-sized. This chain links TRBV20-1 with TRBJ2-2; unclear D gene. CDR3 size: 15 residues. Trimming stripped 0 bases from V and 4 bases from J, with 12 bases between. CDR1 and CDR2 from the germline V gene are DFQATT and SNEGSKA (reference sequence). The CDR3 protein is CSARESGLSTGELFF. The CDR3 DNA reads as TGCAGTGCTAGAGAGAGTGGGTTAAGCACCGGGGAGCTGTTTTTT.

This clonotype was seen a handful of times. V usage is TRBV7-3 and J usage is TRBJ2-5; D is uncertain. V lost 2 bases and J lost 3, with 7 bases in between. The CDR3 spans 13 residues. CDR1 and CDR2 from the germline V gene are SGHTA and FQGTGA. The CDR3 is CASSLSAEETQYF. CDR3 sequence (DNA): TGTGCCAGCAGCTTATCGGCGGAAGAGACCCAGTACTTC.

This clonotype was observed many times. J is TRBJ2-2 and V is TRBV6-1; tentative D call: TRBD1 (5 bases). V lost 4 bases and J lost 2, with 8 bases in between. Per the germline V gene, CDR1 is MNHNS and CDR2 is SASEGT. The CDR3 is made up of 14 amino acids. The CDR3 DNA reads TGTGCCAGCAGTGTCCAGGGCAACACCGGGGAGCTGTTTTTT. Translation gives CASSVQGNTGELFF.

This clonotype came up many times. V is TRBV7-2 and J is TRBJ2-7; D tentatively fits TRBD1 or TRBD2 (5 bases each). Trimming shortened V by 2 bases and J by 1 base, and 12 bases separated the two germline ends. Per germline, CDR1 SGHTA and CDR2 FQGNSA. CDR3 length: 15 residues. The CDR3 DNA is TGTGCCAGCAGCTTATGGGGGACGCGGTCCTACGAGCAGTACTTC. Residues: CASSLWGTRSYEQYF.

This clonotype was counted many times. The chain's CDR3 is CASSSHHTRAGKYNEQFF. In DNA form, the CDR3 reads TGTGCCAGCAGCTCCCACCACACAAGGGCGGGCAAGTACAATGAGCAGTTCTTC. The chain is built from TRBV28 and TRBJ2-1, with D maybe TRBD2 (5 bases). The V gene lost 6 bases and the J gene lost 4 bases, with 25 bases spanning the gap. The CDR3 is made up of 18 amino acids. Germline V gene lookup returns CDR1 MDHEN and CDR2 SYDVKM.

The chain joins TRBV14 to TRBJ2-3; 7 bases agree with TRBD2. CDR3 length: 12 residues. Per germline, CDR1 SGHDN and CDR2 FVKESK. V shed 7 bases, J shed 11 bases, and the junction held 9 bases outside the gene matches. Here the CDR3 DNA reads TGTGCCAGCAATCTAGGGACTACCCGGCAGTATTTT. Translated, it gives CASNLGTTRQYF.